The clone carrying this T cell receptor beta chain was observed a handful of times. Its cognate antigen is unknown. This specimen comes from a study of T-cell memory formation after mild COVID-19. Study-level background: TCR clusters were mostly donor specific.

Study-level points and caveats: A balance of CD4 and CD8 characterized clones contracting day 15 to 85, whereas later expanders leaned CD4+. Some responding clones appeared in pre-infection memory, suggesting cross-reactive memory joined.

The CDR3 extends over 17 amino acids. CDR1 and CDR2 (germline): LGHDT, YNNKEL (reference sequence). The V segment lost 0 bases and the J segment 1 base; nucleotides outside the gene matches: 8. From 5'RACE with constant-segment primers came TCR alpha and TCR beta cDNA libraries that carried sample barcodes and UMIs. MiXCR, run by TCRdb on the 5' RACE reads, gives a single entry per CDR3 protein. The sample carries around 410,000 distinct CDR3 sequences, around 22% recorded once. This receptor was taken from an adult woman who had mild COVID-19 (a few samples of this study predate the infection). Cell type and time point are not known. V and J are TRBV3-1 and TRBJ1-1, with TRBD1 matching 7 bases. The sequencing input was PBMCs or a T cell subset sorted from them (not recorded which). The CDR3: CASSQDNRGRKNTEAFF. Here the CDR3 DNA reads TGTGCCAGCAGCCAAGACAATAGGGGGCGAAAGAACACTGAAGCTTTCTTT.